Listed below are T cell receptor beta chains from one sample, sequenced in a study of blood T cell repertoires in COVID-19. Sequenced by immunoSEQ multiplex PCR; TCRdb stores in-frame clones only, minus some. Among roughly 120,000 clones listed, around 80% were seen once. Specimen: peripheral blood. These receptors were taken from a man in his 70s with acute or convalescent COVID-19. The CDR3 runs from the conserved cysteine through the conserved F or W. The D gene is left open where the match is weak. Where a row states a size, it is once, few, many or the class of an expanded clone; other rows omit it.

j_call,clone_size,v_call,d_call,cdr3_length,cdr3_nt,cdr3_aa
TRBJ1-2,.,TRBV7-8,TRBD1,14,TGTGCCAGCAGCGTAGGACAGGGGAAGTATGGCTACACCTTC,CASSVGQGKYGYTF
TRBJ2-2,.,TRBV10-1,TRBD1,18,TGCGCCAGCAGCGGACAGGGGGTTACCCTTGGGAACACCGGGGAGCTGTTTTTT,CASSGQGVTLGNTGELFF
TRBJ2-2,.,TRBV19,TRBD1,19,TGTGCCAGTAGCGTTCGAGGGACAGGGCTTACCTCGAACACCGGGGAGCTGTTTTTT,CASSVRGTGLTSNTGELFF
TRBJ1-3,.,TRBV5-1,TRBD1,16,TGCGCCAGCAGACCGACGGACAGGGGGTCGGGAAACACCATATATTTT,CASRPTDRGSGNTIYF
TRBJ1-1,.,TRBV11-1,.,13,TGTGCCAGCAGCAGGACATCCGAGAAAGAAGCTTTCTTT,CASSRTSEKEAFF
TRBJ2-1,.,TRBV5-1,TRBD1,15,TGCGCCAGCAGCCGGGACAGGCACGCGGGTGGTGAGCAGTTCTTC,CASSRDRHAGGEQFF
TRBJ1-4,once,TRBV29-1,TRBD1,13,TGCAGCGTCGGAACAGGGGGGAATGAAAAACTGTTTTTT,CSVGTGGNEKLFF
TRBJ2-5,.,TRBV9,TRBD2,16,TGTGCCAGCAGCCCAACCAGGGCTAGCGGGAAAGAGACCCAGTACTTC,CASSPTRASGKETQYF
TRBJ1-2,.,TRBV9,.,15,TGTGCCAGCAGCGCTCCAGGGAAAACTCACTATGGCTACACCTTC,CASSAPGKTHYGYTF
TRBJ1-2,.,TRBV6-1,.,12,TGTGCCAGCAGTGACGGGGTTGTGGGCTACACCTTC,CASSDGVVGYTF
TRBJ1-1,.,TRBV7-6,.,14,TGTGCCAGCAGCTTAAAACAGGCGAACACTGAAGCTTTCTTT,CASSLKQANTEAFF
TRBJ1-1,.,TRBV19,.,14,TGTGCCAGTAGTATCGGAGGAAGTAGCACTGAAGCTTTCTTT,CASSIGGSSTEAFF
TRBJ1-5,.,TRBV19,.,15,TGTGCCAGTAGTTATTCGGCAGCGGCGAGTCAGCCCCAGCATTTT,CASSYSAAASQPQHF
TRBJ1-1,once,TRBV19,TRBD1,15,TGTGCCAGTAGTTTCGACAGGGGGCCCGGGACTGAAGCTTTCTTT,CASSFDRGPGTEAFF
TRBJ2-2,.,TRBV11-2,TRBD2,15,TGTGCCAGCAGCTCGAGCGGGGCGAACACCGGGGAGCTGTTTTTT,CASSSSGANTGELFF
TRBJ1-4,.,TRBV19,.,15,TGTGCCAGTAGGGGCTTCCCGGGGACTAATGAAAAACTGTTTTTT,CASRGFPGTNEKLFF
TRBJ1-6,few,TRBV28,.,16,TGTGCCAGCAGTTTCCTCCTGGTACTAGCGAATTCACCCCTCCACTTT,CASSFLLVLANSPLHF
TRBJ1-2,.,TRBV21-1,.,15,TGTGCCAGCAGCAAAGCCCCGAGTTCCAACTATGGCTACACCTTC,CASSKAPSSNYGYTF
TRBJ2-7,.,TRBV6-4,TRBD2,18,TGTGCCAGCAGTGACTCAGGCGGTAGCGGGGGGGGCAGGAACGAGCAGTACTTC,CASSDSGGSGGGRNEQYF
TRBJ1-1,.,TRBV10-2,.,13,TGCGCCAGCAGTGAGGGGGGGGGCAGTAGGGCTTTCTTT,CASSEGGGSRAFF
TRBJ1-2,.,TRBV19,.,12,TGTGCCAGTAAAGCGCTACAGGTCGGCTACACCTTC,CASKALQVGYTF
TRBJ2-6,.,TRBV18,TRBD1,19,TGTGCCAGCTCACCACGGAAGACAGGGGGCCTGGCTGGGGCCAACGTCCTGACTTTC,CASSPRKTGGLAGANVLTF
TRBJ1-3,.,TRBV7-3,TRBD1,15,TGTGCCAGCAGTGAAAACAGGGGAGCTGGAAACACCATATATTTT,CASSENRGAGNTIYF
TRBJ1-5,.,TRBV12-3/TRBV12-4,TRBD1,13,TGTGCCAGCAGTCTGACAGGGAGTCAGCCCCAGCATTTT,CASSLTGSQPQHF
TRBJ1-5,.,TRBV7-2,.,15,TGTGCCAGCAGCTTAGTAGGTACAGGGAGCCAGCCCCAGCATTTT,CASSLVGTGSQPQHF
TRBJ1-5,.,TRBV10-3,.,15,TGTGCCATCAGTGAGGTCTTGTATAGCAATCAGCCCCAGCATTTT,CAISEVLYSNQPQHF
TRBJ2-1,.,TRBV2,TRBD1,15,TGTGCCAGCAGTTTGACAGGGATCTCCTACAATGAGCAGTTCTTC,CASSLTGISYNEQFF
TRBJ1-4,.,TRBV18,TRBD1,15,TGTGCCAGCTCACCTAACAGGGGCTCAAATGAAAAACTGTTTTTT,CASSPNRGSNEKLFF
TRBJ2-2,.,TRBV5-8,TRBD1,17,TGTGCCAGCAGCCCCATGTCGGGACAGGGTTTTCTCCGGGAGCTGTTTTTT,CASSPMSGQGFLRELFF
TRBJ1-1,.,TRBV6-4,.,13,TGTGCCAGCAGTGAAGCACGAGGGACTGAAGCTTTCTTT,CASSEARGTEAFF
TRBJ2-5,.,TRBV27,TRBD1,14,TGTGCCAGCAGTCGGGACCGGGACAGGGTGGCCCAGTACTTC,CASSRDRDRVAQYF
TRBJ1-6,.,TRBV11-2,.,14,TGTGCCAGCAGCACGAGGGGAGGGGATTCACCCCTCCACTTT,CASSTRGGDSPLHF
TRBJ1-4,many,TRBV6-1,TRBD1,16,TGTGCCAGCAGTGACCCAAACAGGGGAGGTAATGAAAAACTGTTTTTT,CASSDPNRGGNEKLFF
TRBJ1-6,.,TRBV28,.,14,TGTGCCAGCACCGATCCGGCGGGGAATTCACCCCTCCACTTT,CASTDPAGNSPLHF
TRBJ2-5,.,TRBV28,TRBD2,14,TGTGCCAGCAGTCTGTCGGGGGGGCGGGTGACCCAGTACTTC,CASSLSGGRVTQYF
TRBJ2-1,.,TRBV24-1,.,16,TGTGCCACCAGTGTCACTTTCGGGACAAGCTACAATGAGCAGTTCTTC,CATSVTFGTSYNEQFF
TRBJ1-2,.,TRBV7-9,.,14,TGTGCCAGCAGCCTACAGGGTTTTAACTATGGCTACACCTTC,CASSLQGFNYGYTF
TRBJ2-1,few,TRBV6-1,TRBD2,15,TGTGCCAGCAGTGAAGAAAGCGGGGGGGCCAATGAGCAGTTCTTC,CASSEESGGANEQFF
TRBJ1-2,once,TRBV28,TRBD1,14,TGTGCCAGCAGCAGGACAGGGGGCGGGCATGGCTACACCTTC,CASSRTGGGHGYTF
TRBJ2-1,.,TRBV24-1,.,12,TGTGCCACCAGCGGGGATCTAAATGAGCAGTTCTTC,CATSGDLNEQFF
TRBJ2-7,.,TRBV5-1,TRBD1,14,TGCGCCAGCAGCTTGAACAGGGGTTCCTACGAGCAGTACTTC,CASSLNRGSYEQYF
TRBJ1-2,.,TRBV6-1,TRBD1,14,TGTGCCAGCAGTGAAGGGCAGGGGGGCTATGGCTACACCTTC,CASSEGQGGYGYTF
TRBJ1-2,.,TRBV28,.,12,TGTGCCAGCAGCCTCAGGGTTGATGGCTACACCTTC,CASSLRVDGYTF
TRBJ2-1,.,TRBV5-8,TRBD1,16,TGTGCCAGCAGCTTGGCTGATAGGGCAGGGGGCAATGAGCAGTTCTTC,CASSLADRAGGNEQFF
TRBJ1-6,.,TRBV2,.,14,TGTGCCAGCAGTGACCAGAATACGCTTTCACCCCTCCACTTT,CASSDQNTLSPLHF
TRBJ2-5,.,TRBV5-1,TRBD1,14,TGCGCCAGCAGCACGGGACAGGGGAAAGAGACCCAGTACTTC,CASSTGQGKETQYF
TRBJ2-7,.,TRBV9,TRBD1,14,TGTGCCAGCAGTCCAGGGGACAGGGGCTACGAGCAGTACTTC,CASSPGDRGYEQYF
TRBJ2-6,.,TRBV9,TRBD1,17,TGTGCCAGCAGCGCCCGGGACAGGGGCTCTGGGGCCAACGTCCTGACTTTC,CASSARDRGSGANVLTF
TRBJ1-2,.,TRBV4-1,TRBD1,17,TGCGCCAGCAGCCAAGGGCCTGACAGGGTCAGAAACTATGGCTACACCTTC,CASSQGPDRVRNYGYTF
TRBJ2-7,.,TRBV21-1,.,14,TGTGCCAGCAGCAAATGGGCGACGTCAGGGGAGCAGTACTTC,CASSKWATSGEQYF
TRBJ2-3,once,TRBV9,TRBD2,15,TGTGCCAGCAGCCTAAGCGGGGGACTCACAGATACGCAGTATTTT,CASSLSGGLTDTQYF